The 22 T cell receptor beta chains in this list originate from one sample, sequenced in a study of multiple sclerosis patients with progressive multifocal leukoencephalopathy. Time point noted: five to six months of natalizumab therapy. Profiling relied on immunoSEQ multiplex PCR, and the TCRdb table lists in-frame clones only, not all of them. This sample has 29,000 or so clones, with just under 90% found just once. This sample comprised PBMCs, obtained from a patient treated with natalizumab. The receptors were gathered from a human donor with multiple sclerosis.

The chain's CDR3 is CASSPLTRRTDTQYF. The CDR3 bases are TGTGCCAGCAGTCCACTAACTAGACGCACAGATACGCAGTATTTT. This sequence joins TRBV28 and TRBJ2-3, with D perhaps TRBD2 (5 bases). The CDR3 runs 15 residues. Between the trimmed V and J ends, which lost 5 bases and 1 base, there was a span of 13 bases. Germline V gives CDR1 MDHEN, CDR2 SYDVKM.

A single count supports this clone. V gene TRBV25-1 combines with J gene TRBJ2-2; D call uncertain. The CDR3 has 13 residues. V lost 6 bases and J 0 bases, leaving 5 bases between the germline ends. CDR1 is MGHDK, CDR2 SYGVNS, per germline. CDR3 loop: CASSSPNTGELFF. The CDR3 DNA reads TGTGCCAGCAGCAGTCCGAACACCGGGGAGCTGTTTTTT.

The J gene is TRBJ2-7, the V gene TRBV2; 12 positions agree with TRBD2. Germline CDR1 is SNHLY and CDR2 is FYNNEI. The CDR3 has 15 residues. With 7 bases clipped from V and 5 bases from J, the junction kept 9 bases outside the gene matches. CDR3 sequence (DNA): TGTGCCAGCAACCGACTAGCGGGAGCATTCGACGAGCAGTACTTC. This gives the protein CASNRLAGAFDEQYF.

The rearrangement links TRBV4-3 to TRBJ2-1; unclear D gene. CDR1 is LGHNA, CDR2 YSLEER, per germline. With 3 bases removed from V and 10 bases from J, the gap between germline ends came to 13 bases. The CDR3 runs to 13 residues. The CDR3 sequence: CASSHSVGREQFF. The CDR3 region has the DNA TGCGCCAGCAGCCATTCCGTTGGGCGGGAGCAGTTCTTC.

V gene TRBV5-1 combines with J gene TRBJ1-4; maybe TRBD1 (5 bases). The CDR3 extends over 14 amino acids. The germline V and J ends were trimmed by 4 bases and 5 bases, with 12 bases remaining between them. Germline CDR1 reads SGHRS; CDR2 reads YFSETQ. CDR3 protein: CASSPPDRNEKLFF. For the CDR3, the DNA is TGCGCCAGCAGCCCCCCAGACAGAAATGAAAAACTGTTTTTT.

The chain carries TRBV2 and TRBJ1-1; 8 bases line up with TRBD1. The J segment lost 4 bases and the V segment lost 4 bases, leaving 5 bases of the junction unmatched. CDR3 size: 14 residues. Germline V CDR1 and CDR2: SNHLY, FYNNEI. The CDR3 region is CASSVTGGGTEAFF. CDR3 DNA sequence: TGTGCCAGCAGTGTTACAGGGGGAGGCACTGAAGCTTTCTTT.

The chain links TRBV11-3 to TRBJ2-2; D uncertain. Trimming pared 3 bases from V and 7 bases from J, leaving 3 bases between. CDR1 and CDR2 (germline): SGHNT, YENEEA. The CDR3 loop spans 11 amino acids. The CDR3 DNA is TGTGCCAGCAGCTTTGGCGGGGAGCTGTTTTTT. It encodes CASSFGGELFF.

J is TRBJ1-3 and V is TRBV7-9; 9 bases match TRBD1. Unmatched junction bases numbered 5, after V lost 1 base and J lost 7 bases. There are 15 residues in the CDR3. Germline CDR1 is SEHNR and CDR2 is FQNEAQ (reference sequence). DNA for the CDR3: TGTGCCAGCAGCTTAGGGGACAGGGCGGAGAACACCATATATTTT. This encodes CASSLGDRAENTIYF. Filled out from reference TRBV7-9 and TRBJ1-3, the complete variable domain reads DTGVSQNPRHKITKRGQNVTFRCDPISEHNRLYWYRQTLGQGPEFLTYFQNEAQLEKSRLLSDRFSAERPKGSFSTLEIQRTEQGDSAMYLCASSLGDRAENTIYFGEGSWLTVV.

On this clone: This sample includes further DNA sequences coding for the same CDR3. The rearrangement joins TRBV27 to TRBJ1-2; D is perhaps TRBD1 (6 bases). Germline V gene data show CDR1 as MNHEY and CDR2 as SMNVEV (reference sequence). V was clipped by 9 bases and J by 8 bases, with 19 bases between them. CDR3 length equals 13 residues. Here the CDR3 reads CASRAGAVGGYTF. The CDR3, as DNA: TGTGCCAGTCGGGCGGGGGCGGTGGGGGGCTACACCTTC.

This chain links TRBV7-6 with TRBJ1-1, with 9 bases that match TRBD1. Trimming removed 5 bases from V and 3 bases from J; junction bases left unmatched: 4. This CDR3 region has 14 residues. The germline CDR1 and CDR2 sequences are SGHVS and FNYEAQ. CDR3 coding DNA: TGTGCCAGCAGCACCAGACAGGGGGACACTGAAGCTTTCTTT. Encoded protein: CASSTRQGDTEAFF. Looking up the rest from reference TRBV7-6 and TRBJ1-1 gives the full variable domain: GAGVSQSPRYKVTKRGQDVALRCDPISGHVSLYWYRQALGQGPEFLTYFNYEAQQDKSGLPNDRFSAERPEGSISTLTIQRTEQRDSAMYRCASSTRQGDTEAFFGQGTRLTVV.

In its sample, this clone was seen once. The J gene is TRBJ2-3, the V gene TRBV29-1; maybe TRBD2 (6 bases). Germline V gene lookup returns CDR1 SQVTM and CDR2 ANQGSEA. The CDR3 is made up of 14 amino acids. Trimming stripped 1 base from V and 1 base from J, with 9 bases between. CDR3 sequence (DNA): TGCAGCGTTGAAGGGCCTAGCGGCACAGATACGCAGTATTTT. Translation: CSVEGPSGTDTQYF.

This chain links TRBV6-1 with TRBJ2-5, with D uncertain. The CDR3 loop spans 11 amino acids. The germline V and J ends were trimmed by 6 bases and 2 bases, with 4 bases remaining between them. CDR1 is MNHNS and CDR2 is SASEGT in the germline V gene. The CDR3 coding sequence is TGTGCCAGCAGACAGCAAGAGACCCAGTACTTC. Translation gives CASRQQETQYF.

In this sample, this clone turned up a few times. The chain recombines TRBV19 with TRBJ1-1; no definite D call. This CDR3 region has 12 residues. The germline V gene has CDR1 LNHDA and CDR2 SQIVND (reference sequence). The ends were cut back, 9 bases at V and 3 bases at J, with 11 bases in the middle. CDR3: CASGDRYTEAFF. In nucleotides, the CDR3 is TGTGCCAGCGGCGACCGATACACTGAAGCTTTCTTT.

This rearrangement joins TRBV18 to TRBJ2-7; perhaps TRBD2 as D (5 bases). V shed 2 bases and J shed 4 bases, with 24 bases lying between them. The germline V gene encodes CDR1 KGHSH and CDR2 LQKENI. This CDR3 has 18 amino acids. CDR3 in DNA: TGTGCCAGCTCACCAGCGGAATCTAGCCTCCGCAAGAGGTACGAGCAGTACTTC. It translates to CASSPAESSLRKRYEQYF.

This chain uses TRBV11-2 with TRBJ1-1; D is ambiguous. Trimming cost V 7 bases and J 8 bases, with 11 bases left between them. This CDR3 is 11 amino acids long. Germline assignment: CDR1 SGHAT and CDR2 FQNNGV. CDR3 coding DNA: TGTGCCAGCACCCATGGAGTAGAAGCTTTCTTT. Protein: CASTHGVEAFF.

J is TRBJ1-5 and V is TRBV10-3; D gene uncertain. The CDR3 loop spans 13 amino acids. The germline CDR1 and CDR2 sequences are ENHRY and SYGVKD. V was shortened by 4 bases and J by 3 bases, with 7 bases between the two germline ends. In DNA, the CDR3 is TGTGCCATCAGTGGGACTCTCAATCAGCCCCAGCATTTT. Encoded protein: CAISGTLNQPQHF.

The rearrangement uses TRBV28 and TRBJ2-3; 7 bases are a match to TRBD2. Germline CDR1 and CDR2: MDHEN and SYDVKM. The CDR3 runs to 14 residues. With 8 bases clipped from V and 2 bases from J, the junction kept 7 bases outside the gene matches. The CDR3 sequence is CASSGLLNTDTQYF. The CDR3 DNA sequence: TGTGCCAGCTCGGGACTACTTAACACAGATACGCAGTATTTT. Looking up the rest from reference TRBV28 and TRBJ2-3 gives the full variable domain: DVKVTQSSRYLVKRTGEKVFLECVQDMDHENMFWYRQDPGLGLRLIYFSYDVKMKEKGDIPEGYSVSREKKERFSLILESASTNQTSMYLCASSGLLNTDTQYFGPGTRLTVL.

The V and J genes are TRBV11-2 and TRBJ2-7, with D possibly matching TRBD2 (7 bases). Deletions cut 1 base from V and 13 bases from J, with 23 bases between. The CDR3 length is 15 residues. Germline CDR1 SGHAT, CDR2 FQNNGV. CDR3 coding DNA: TGTGCCAGCAGCTTAGTGGGGGGGGCGGGCTACGAGGGATACTTC. Translating it yields CASSLVGGAGYEGYF.

For the CDR3, the DNA is TGTGCCATCGAGGAGAGCTCTGGAAACACCATATATTTT. Translated, it gives CAIEESSGNTIYF. The chain has TRBV10-3 and TRBJ1-3; D unresolved. V was cut by 8 bases and J by 0 bases, with 8 bases left in between. Per germline, CDR1 ENHRY and CDR2 SYGVKD. This CDR3 has 13 residues.

V usage is TRBV29-1 and J usage is TRBJ2-3; D gene uncertain. With 8 bases removed from V and 2 bases from J, the gap between germline ends came to 14 bases. The CDR3 runs to 13 residues. Per the germline V gene, CDR1 is SQVTM and CDR2 is ANQGSEA. This CDR3 reads CSTETGATDTQYF. CDR3 DNA: TGCAGCACAGAGACCGGCGCCACAGATACGCAGTATTTT.

The chain links TRBV25-1 to TRBJ1-5; 9 bases match TRBD1. Trimming removed 5 bases from V and 6 bases from J; junction bases left unmatched: 8. Germline values: CDR1 MGHDK, CDR2 SYGVNS. There are 15 residues in the CDR3. CDR3 protein: CASSRDRAATQPQHF. The CDR3 nucleotides read TGTGCCAGCAGTCGGGACAGGGCCGCTACTCAGCCCCAGCATTTT.

This chain uses TRBV30 with TRBJ2-6; TRBD2 agrees at 7 bases. This CDR3 comprises 13 residues. V was pared by 5 bases and J by 3 bases, with 1 base of the junction left unmatched. CDR1 is GTSNPN and CDR2 is SVGIG in the germline V gene (reference sequence). In nucleotides, the CDR3 is TGTGCCTGGGGGGACTATGGGGCCAACGTCCTGACTTTC. It specifies CAWGDYGANVLTF.